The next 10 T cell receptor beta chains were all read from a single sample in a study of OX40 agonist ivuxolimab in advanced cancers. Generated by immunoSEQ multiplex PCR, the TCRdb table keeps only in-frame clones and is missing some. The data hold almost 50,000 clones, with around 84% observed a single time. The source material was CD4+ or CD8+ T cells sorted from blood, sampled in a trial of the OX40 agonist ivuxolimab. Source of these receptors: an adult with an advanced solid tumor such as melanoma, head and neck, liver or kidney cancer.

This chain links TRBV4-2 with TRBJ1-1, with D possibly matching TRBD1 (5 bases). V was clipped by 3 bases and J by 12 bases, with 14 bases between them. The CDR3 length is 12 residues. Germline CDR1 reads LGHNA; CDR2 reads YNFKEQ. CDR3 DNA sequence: TGTGCCAGCAGCCAGGCCCGGGGCCCGACTTTCTTT. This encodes CASSQARGPTFF.

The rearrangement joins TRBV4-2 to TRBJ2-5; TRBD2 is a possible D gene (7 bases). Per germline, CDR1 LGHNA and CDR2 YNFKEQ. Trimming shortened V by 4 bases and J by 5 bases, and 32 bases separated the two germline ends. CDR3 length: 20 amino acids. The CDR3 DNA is TGTGCCAGCAGCCCTACCGGGACCTTGGGGGGGCTCGGCAGTGTGGAGACCCAGTACTTC. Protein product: CASSPTGTLGGLGSVETQYF.

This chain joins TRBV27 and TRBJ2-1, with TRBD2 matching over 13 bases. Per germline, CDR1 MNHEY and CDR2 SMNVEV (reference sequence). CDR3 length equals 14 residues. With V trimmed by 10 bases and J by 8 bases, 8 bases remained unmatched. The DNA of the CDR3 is TGTGCCACCAAAGGACTAGCGGGAGCTTATGAGCAGTTCTTC. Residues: CATKGLAGAYEQFF.

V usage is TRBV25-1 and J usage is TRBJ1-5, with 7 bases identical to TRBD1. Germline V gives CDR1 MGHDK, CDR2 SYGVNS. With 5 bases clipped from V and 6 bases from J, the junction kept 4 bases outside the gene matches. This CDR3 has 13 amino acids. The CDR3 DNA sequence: TGTGCCAGCAGTCCCGCAGGGGGTCAGCCCCAGCATTTT. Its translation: CASSPAGGQPQHF.

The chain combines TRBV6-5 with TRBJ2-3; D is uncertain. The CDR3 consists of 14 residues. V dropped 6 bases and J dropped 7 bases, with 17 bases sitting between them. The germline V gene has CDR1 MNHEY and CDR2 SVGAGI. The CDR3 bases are TGTGCCAGCAGCAGAGACCCTGGCGATTATACGCAGTATTTT. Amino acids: CASSRDPGDYTQYF.

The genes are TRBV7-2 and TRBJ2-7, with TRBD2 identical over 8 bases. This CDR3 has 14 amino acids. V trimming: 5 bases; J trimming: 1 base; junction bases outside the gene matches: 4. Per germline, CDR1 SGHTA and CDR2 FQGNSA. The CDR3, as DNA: TGTGCCAGCAGCACAGCGGGAGAGTCCTACGAGCAGTACTTC. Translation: CASSTAGESYEQYF.

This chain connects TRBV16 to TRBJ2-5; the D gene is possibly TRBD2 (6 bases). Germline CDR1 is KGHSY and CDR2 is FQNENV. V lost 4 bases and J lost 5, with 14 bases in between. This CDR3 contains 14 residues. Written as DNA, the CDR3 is TGTGCCAGCAGCCTTCGGGGAGGCGCTGAGACCCAGTACTTC. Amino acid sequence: CASSLRGGAETQYF.

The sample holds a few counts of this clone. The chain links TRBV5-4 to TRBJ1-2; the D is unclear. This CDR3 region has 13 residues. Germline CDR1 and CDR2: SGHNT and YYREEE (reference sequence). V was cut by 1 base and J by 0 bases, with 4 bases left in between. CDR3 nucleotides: TGTGCCAGCAGCTTGACCGCTAACTATGGCTACACCTTC. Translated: CASSLTANYGYTF.

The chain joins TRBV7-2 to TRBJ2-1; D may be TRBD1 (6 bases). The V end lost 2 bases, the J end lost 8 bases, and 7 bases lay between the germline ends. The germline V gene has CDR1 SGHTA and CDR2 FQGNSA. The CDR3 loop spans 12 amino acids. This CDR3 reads CASSLRGYEQFF. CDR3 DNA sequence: TGTGCCAGCAGCTTAAGGGGGTATGAGCAGTTCTTC.

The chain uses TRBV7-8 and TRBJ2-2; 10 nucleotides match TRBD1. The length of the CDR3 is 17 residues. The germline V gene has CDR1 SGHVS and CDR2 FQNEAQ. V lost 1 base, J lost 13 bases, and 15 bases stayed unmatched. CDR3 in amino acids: CASSLDGTGAWGEVLFF. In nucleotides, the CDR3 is TGTGCCAGCAGCTTAGATGGGACAGGGGCCTGGGGTGAGGTGCTGTTTTTT. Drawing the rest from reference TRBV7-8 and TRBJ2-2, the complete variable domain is GAGVSQSPRYKVAKRGQDVALRCDPISGHVSLFWYQQALGQGPEFLTYFQNEAQLDKSGLPSDRFFAERPEGSVSTLKIQRTQQEDSAVYLCASSLDGTGAWGEVLFFGEGSRLTVL.